This TCR beta chain emerged from a study of shared clonotypes between healthy human individuals. At the level of the study: Per donor, CD8 memory used one plate, CD8 naive used two, CD4 memory used three and CD4 naive used three. Study results and limitations: Naive subsets typically showed greater estimated richness than memory subsets.

Worth noting for this clone: Its target is unknown. The identical CDR3 is also encoded by other nucleotide sequences in the sample.

This CDR3 region has 12 residues. Trimming took 4 bases from V and 0 from J, leaving 7 bases between them. Germline-derived CDR1 and CDR2 are SQVTM and ANQGSEA. In the sorted-subset replicate PCRs, around 0.2 ug DNA, around 30,000 T cell genomes, was used. TCRdb keeps only in-frame clones here, not all; method: immunoSEQ multiplex PCR. The sample carries approximately 1.9 million clones, about 93% recorded once. Positively selected for CCR7, the CD45RO-negative cells used as naive CD8 cells excluded terminally differentiated effector memory CD45RA+ cells. The receptor's source is a man aged 18 to 30 in good health. Some clones in this sample may be carry-over from other donors' samples. This sequence joins TRBV29-1 and TRBJ2-7; D remains unclear. Material for sequencing was naive CD8+ T cells from PBMCs. The DNA for the CDR3 is TGCAGCGTTGTTGGCTCCTCCTACGAGCAGTACTTC. It is translated as CSVVGSSYEQYF.